Described below is a single TCR beta chain sequence and its context. The source of the sample is a study of CD8+CD57+ T cells in acquired aplastic anemia. CDR3 length: 14 residues. Per the germline V gene, CDR1 is SGHTA and CDR2 is FQGTGA. The V gene end was trimmed by 6 bases and the J gene end by 4 bases; junction bases not matched to a gene: 3. The sequenced patients had an expansion of CD8+CD57+ cells seen by flow cytometry. Genomic DNA was employed as the template in profiling TCR beta VDJ and CDR3. One entry per CDR3 protein results from TCRdb running MiXCR on the reads. Of roughly 220,000 distinct CDR3 sequences listed, about 60% are singletons.

The J gene is TRBJ2-2, the V gene TRBV7-3; 9 bases agree with TRBD1. This sequence was found in a human donor with aplastic anemia. The source material was sorted CD4+, CD8+, or CD8+CD57+ T cells (not recorded which) from PBMCs. CDR3: CASSSTGGTGELFF. The CDR3 region has the DNA TGTGCCAGCAGTTCGACAGGGGGCACCGGGGAGCTGTTTTTT.